This T cell receptor beta chain is drawn from a study of early T cells in non-severe SARS-CoV-2 infection. Study as a whole: RNA in bulk from unsorted whole blood was sequenced, and chains were unpaired. Findings and limits, study-wide: There was a bias toward anti-spike CD8 responses in VDJdb matching, which missed private and CD4 specificities.

This clonotype was seen at least ten times. Its specificity is unknown. Attachment of unique molecular identifiers to individual cDNA molecules was performed. In TCRdb, the 5' RACE reads were re-called with MiXCR into one record per CDR3 protein. The sample contains tens of thousands of distinct CDR3 sequences, 4.5% to 7.5% of which appear only once. Sequenced sample: whole blood. The receptor comes from an adult who was a healthcare worker with PCR-confirmed SARS-CoV-2 infection or an uninfected control (not recorded which).

The CDR3 loop is CASSLNLGEETQYF. CDR3 bases: TGTGCCAGCAGCTTGAACTTGGGGGAAGAGACCCAGTACTTC. This sequence joins TRBV5-4 and TRBJ2-5, with D perhaps given as TRBD1 or TRBD2 (5 bases each). Germline CDR1 is SGHNT and CDR2 is YYREEE (reference sequence). The CDR3 runs to 14 residues. The V end lost 1 base, the J end lost 3 bases, and 10 bases lay between the germline ends. Looking up the rest from reference TRBV5-4 and TRBJ2-5 gives the full variable domain: ETGVTQSPTHLIKTRGQQVTLRCSSQSGHNTVSWYQQALGQGPQFIFQYYREEENGRGNFPPRFSGLQFPNYSSELNVNALELDDSALYLCASSLNLGEETQYFGPGTRLLVL.